The next 14 T cell receptor beta chains were all read from a single sample in a study of T cell responses to AZD1222 COVID-19 vaccine. Some clones are missing from TCRdb's copy, which holds only in-frame ones; the method was immunoSEQ multiplex PCR. The sample consists of 150,000 or so clones, just over 90% of them appearing once. This specimen was peripheral blood, taken on day 0 of AZD1222 vaccination. These receptors all come from an adult in good health.

The chain combines TRBV5-4 with TRBJ2-1; 9 nucleotides line up with TRBD2. Germline-derived CDR1 and CDR2 are SGHNT and YYREEE (reference sequence). This CDR3 has 17 residues. The V and J ends lost 0 bases and 1 base, in that order; junction bases with no gene match: 5. The CDR3 loop is CASSLATSGRSYNEQFF. The CDR3 DNA follows: TGTGCCAGCAGCTTGGCGACTAGCGGCAGATCCTACAATGAGCAGTTCTTC.

The V and J genes are TRBV7-9 and TRBJ2-5; TRBD2 matches 9 bases. This CDR3 is built from 13 residues. The germline V gene encodes CDR1 SEHNR and CDR2 FQNEAQ (reference sequence). Germline trimming cut 6 bases from V and 5 bases from J; bases unmatched to any gene: 4. DNA for the CDR3: TGTGCCAGCAGAGGCACTAGCGGGGAGACCCAGTACTTC. It specifies CASRGTSGETQYF.

This clone was seen only once. V gene TRBV10-2 combines with J gene TRBJ2-3; TRBD2 matches at 11 bases. The CDR3 is 16 residues long. Germline trimming cut 4 bases from V and 6 bases from J; bases unmatched to any gene: 9. CDR1 WSHSY and CDR2 SAAADI come from the germline V gene. CDR3 sequence reads: CASSGTTSGKLDTQYF. The CDR3, as DNA: TGCGCCAGCAGTGGCACGACTAGCGGGAAACTGGATACGCAGTATTTT.

The chain carries TRBV11-2 and TRBJ1-1; 7 bases line up with TRBD1. Trimming took 3 bases from V and 4 from J; bases not matched to a gene: 5. CDR1 is SGHAT, CDR2 FQNNGV, per germline. The CDR3 contains 14 residues. In nucleotides, the CDR3 is TGTGCCAGCAGCTTCACGACAGGGACCACTGAAGCTTTCTTT. As protein: CASSFTTGTTEAFF.

The rearrangement links TRBV7-9 to TRBJ2-7; D gene ambiguous. Germline loops: CDR1 SEHNR, CDR2 FQNEAQ (reference sequence). The V gene lost 4 bases and the J gene lost 3 bases, with 4 bases spanning the gap. The CDR3 contains 11 residues. CDR3 in amino acids: CASSSDYEQYF. The CDR3 DNA sequence: TGTGCCAGCAGCTCCGACTACGAGCAGTACTTC.

This chain links TRBV24-1 with TRBJ2-2, with D unclear. The CDR3 has 13 residues. Germline V CDR1 and CDR2: KGHDR, SFDVKD. Trimming removed 9 bases from V and 6 bases from J, with 13 bases in between. The CDR3 DNA reads TGTGCCACCCGCGACGAAGCCTCCGGGGAGCTGTTTTTT. This sequence encodes CATRDEASGELFF.

The chain recombines TRBV6-6 with TRBJ1-2; D might be TRBD1 (6 bases). Trimming removed 6 bases at V and 6 bases at J, with 14 bases between. The CDR3 is 13 amino acids. CDR1 and CDR2 (germline): MNHNY, SVGAGI (reference sequence). CDR3 DNA sequence: TGTGCCAGCAGCCCTAGGGGGAGAGATGGCTACACCTTC. It yields the protein CASSPRGRDGYTF.

The V call is TRBV5-4, the J call TRBJ1-1; 8 bases are shared with TRBD1. The V gene end was trimmed by 4 bases and the J gene end by 4 bases; junction bases not matched to a gene: 6. Per the germline V gene, CDR1 is SGHNT and CDR2 is YYREEE (reference sequence). This CDR3 has 14 residues. The CDR3, as DNA: TGTGCCAGCAGCGCCGAACAGGGGGGCACTGAAGCTTTCTTT. Translated, it gives CASSAEQGGTEAFF.

The chain couples TRBV5-1 to TRBJ2-7; 9 positions match TRBD2. The CDR3 is made up of 15 amino acids. After removal of 0 bases from V and 5 bases from J, the junction contained 6 bases not matched to a gene. CDR1 SGHRS and CDR2 YFSETQ come from the germline V gene. This CDR3 reads CASSLVASGTDEQYF. In nucleotides, the CDR3 is TGCGCCAGCAGCTTGGTCGCTAGCGGGACCGACGAGCAGTACTTC. The full variable domain, in which reference TRBV5-1 and TRBJ2-7 provide the parts outside the CDR3, is KAGVTQTPRYLIKTRGQQVTLSCSPISGHRSVSWYQQTPGQGLQFLFEYFSETQRNKGNFPGRFSGRQFSNSRSEMNVSTLELGDSALYLCASSLVASGTDEQYFGPGTRLTVT.

V is TRBV10-3 and J is TRBJ2-7; 9 nucleotides align to TRBD1. J was trimmed by 4 bases and V by 6 bases; bases with no gene match: 10. The CDR3 extends over 15 amino acids. Germline V gene sequence: CDR1 ENHRY, CDR2 SYGVKD. CDR3 DNA: TGTGCCATCAGACAGAGCCCGGGACAGGGATACGAGCAGTACTTC. As protein: CAIRQSPGQGYEQYF.

This chain joins TRBV7-9 and TRBJ1-2, with D unresolved. CDR1 is SEHNR, CDR2 FQNEAQ, per germline (reference sequence). This CDR3 has 14 amino acids. Trimming stripped 3 bases from V and 3 bases from J, with 11 bases between. The CDR3 nucleotides are TGTGCCAGCAGCTTTTCGGGAAACTACTATGGCTACACCTTC. Protein: CASSFSGNYYGYTF.

The chain couples TRBV5-6 to TRBJ2-3; D not certain. V was shortened by 0 bases and J by 3 bases, with 14 bases between the two germline ends. Germline CDR1 SGHDT, CDR2 YYEEEE. The CDR3 totals 16 residues. The CDR3 nucleotides read TGTGCCAGCAGCTTGGGATGGGTTGGTGGGACAGATACGCAGTATTTT. Its translation: CASSLGWVGGTDTQYF. Filled out from reference TRBV5-6 and TRBJ2-3, the complete variable domain reads DAGVTQSPTHLIKTRGQQVTLRCSPKSGHDTVSWYQQALGQGPQFIFQYYEEEERQRGNFPDRFSGHQFPNYSSELNVNALLLGDSALYLCASSLGWVGGTDTQYFGPGTRLTVL.

V and J are TRBV5-1 and TRBJ1-2; D is perhaps TRBD1 (5 bases). The V end was cut by 0 bases, the J end by 2 bases, with 11 bases between. Germline V CDR1 and CDR2: SGHRS, YFSETQ. The CDR3 spans 15 residues. This chain's CDR3 is CASSLGTLRNYGYTF. CDR3 sequence (DNA): TGCGCCAGCAGCTTGGGGACACTGAGAAACTATGGCTACACCTTC.

This clone was seen a handful of times. The rearrangement joins TRBV13 to TRBJ2-7; D is ambiguous. V shed 1 base and J shed 6 bases, with 13 bases lying between them. CDR1 is PRHDT, CDR2 FYEKMQ, per germline (reference sequence). The CDR3 is made up of 14 amino acids. CDR3 DNA sequence: TGTGCCAGCAGCTTAGCCCTCCGGGTGGGCGAGCAGTACTTC. This gives the protein CASSLALRVGEQYF. Full variable domain (rest looked up from reference TRBV13 and TRBJ2-7): AAGVIQSPRHLIKEKRETATLKCYPIPRHDTVYWYQQGPGQDPQFLISFYEKMQSDKGSIPDRFSAQQFSDYHSELNMSSLELGDSALYFCASSLALRVGEQYFGPGTRLTVT.